The 16 T cell receptor beta chains presented below share a single source sample, sequenced in a study of cytomegalovirus exposure and HLA in healthy donors. The PCR employed 60 Vbeta primers together with 13 Jbeta primers. Clones were sequenced by immunoSEQ multiplex PCR, and TCRdb holds only the in-frame ones, with some missing. Seen here are 95,000 to 150,000 clones, about four fifths observed once, and the top ten hold 13%. Sequencing was performed on PBMCs. The receptors originated from a woman aged 60-75 years in good health and CMV-seropositive.

The chain recombines TRBV18 with TRBJ1-2, with 11 bases fitting TRBD1. The trim removed 5 bases at V and 1 base at J, leaving 9 bases unmatched. Germline lookup yields CDR1 KGHSH and CDR2 LQKENI. The CDR3 spans 17 residues. CDR3 bases: TGTGCCAGCTCAGAAATGGACAGGGGGCTTAGTAACTATGGCTACACCTTC. This gives the protein CASSEMDRGLSNYGYTF.

This sequence joins TRBV7-2 and TRBJ1-2; TRBD1 matches at 8 bases. V lost 4 bases, J lost 5 bases, and 6 bases stayed unmatched. CDR3 size: 14 residues. Germline CDR1 SGHTA, CDR2 FQGNSA. The CDR3 sequence: CASSSDRGGYGYTF. The CDR3 DNA sequence: TGTGCCAGCAGCTCCGACAGGGGCGGATATGGCTACACCTTC.

For the CDR3, the DNA is TGTGCCAGCAGCTTAGCTAGCGGTAATTACGAGCAGTACTTC. Protein product: CASSLASGNYEQYF. The gene calls are TRBV7-2 and TRBJ2-7, with D tentatively TRBD2 (6 bases). The CDR3 consists of 14 residues. V lost 0 bases to trimming and J lost 4 bases, with 10 bases between them. Germline V CDR1 and CDR2: SGHTA, FQGNSA.

This chain uses TRBV4-3 with TRBJ2-3, with 7 bases identical to TRBD2. V gave up 5 bases and J gave up 2 bases; unmatched junction bases: 7. The length of the CDR3 is 15 residues. CDR1 is LGHNA and CDR2 is YSLEER in the germline V gene. The CDR3 protein is CASSSLAEITDTQYF. CDR3 bases: TGCGCCAGCAGCTCCCTAGCGGAAATCACAGATACGCAGTATTTT.

This sequence joins TRBV29-1 and TRBJ1-5; D unclear. The CDR3 runs to 13 residues. The V gene's germline CDR1 is SQVTM and CDR2 ANQGSEA. The ends were cut back, 5 bases at V and 7 bases at J, with 15 bases in the middle. The CDR3 reads CSVRGSIGQPQHF. CDR3 DNA: TGCAGCGTTCGCGGGTCCATCGGGCAGCCCCAGCATTTT.

J is TRBJ2-6 and V is TRBV30; possible D gene TRBD2, 5 bases. The V gene lost 4 bases and the J gene lost 4 bases, with 11 bases spanning the gap. The CDR3 runs to 14 residues. Germline assignment: CDR1 GTSNPN and CDR2 SVGIG (reference sequence). This CDR3 reads CAWNKGAGANVLTF. As DNA, the CDR3 is TGTGCCTGGAATAAGGGAGCCGGGGCCAACGTCCTGACTTTC.

This chain links TRBV4-3 with TRBJ2-3; D gene ambiguous. V was shortened by 4 bases and J by 2 bases, with 10 bases between the two germline ends. This CDR3 comprises 14 residues. Germline V gives CDR1 LGHNA, CDR2 YSLEER. CDR3 DNA sequence: TGCGCCAGCAGCCGAGACCAGAACACAGATACGCAGTATTTT. It yields the protein CASSRDQNTDTQYF.

A few counts support this clone. V gene TRBV7-2 combines with J gene TRBJ2-7, with D possibly being TRBD2 (5 bases). The CDR3 runs 16 residues. The germline gives CDR1 SGHTA, CDR2 FQGNSA. The V and J ends lost 5 bases and 2 bases respectively, with 19 bases between them. The CDR3 loop reads CASSPYVGKRTYEQYF. CDR3 DNA sequence: TGTGCCAGCAGCCCTTACGTCGGGAAAAGGACCTACGAGCAGTACTTC.

The chain employs TRBV7-2 and TRBJ2-5; D possibly corresponds to TRBD1 (6 bases). CDR3 length equals 13 residues. Trimming pared 5 bases from V and 3 bases from J, leaving 10 bases between. Germline values: CDR1 SGHTA, CDR2 FQGNSA. The CDR3 nucleotides are TGTGCCAGCAGCCTCCACAGGGAAGAGACCCAGTACTTC. It is translated as CASSLHREETQYF.

This clone came up a few times. The chain is built from TRBV11-2 and TRBJ2-1; possibly TRBD2 for D (5 bases). CDR1 and CDR2 from the germline V gene are SGHAT and FQNNGV. The length of the CDR3 is 16 residues. Trimming pared 3 bases from V and 4 bases from J, leaving 16 bases between. The CDR3 sequence: CASSFRTPAVYNEQFF. CDR3 DNA: TGTGCCAGCAGCTTCCGGACTCCTGCCGTGTACAATGAGCAGTTCTTC.

The V gene is TRBV29-1, the J gene TRBJ2-1, with a possible D match to TRBD1 (5 bases). Germline V gene sequence: CDR1 SQVTM, CDR2 ANQGSEA. Trimming stripped 3 bases from V and 3 bases from J, with 18 bases between. This CDR3 is built from 16 residues. The CDR3 DNA reads as TGCAGCGTTGATGGACATCGATTTGTTGGCTACAATGAGCAGTTCTTC. It translates to CSVDGHRFVGYNEQFF.

The rearrangement links TRBV5-8 to TRBJ2-7; D is unclear. Trimming cost V 8 bases and J 6 bases, with 12 bases left between them. Germline V gene sequence: CDR1 SGHTS, CDR2 YDEGEE. The CDR3 has 11 amino acids. This chain's CDR3 is CASIEISEQYF. In nucleotides, the CDR3 is TGTGCCAGTATCGAGATTTCCGAGCAGTACTTC.

The rearrangement joins TRBV6-5 to TRBJ1-5; 9 nucleotides align to TRBD1. This CDR3 has 12 residues. Germline CDR1 MNHEY, CDR2 SVGAGI. Unmatched junction bases numbered 0, after V lost 8 bases and J lost 4 bases. CDR3 loop: CASGTGNQPQHF. For the CDR3, the DNA is TGTGCCAGCGGGACAGGGAATCAGCCCCAGCATTTT.

This rearrangement joins TRBV4-3 to TRBJ2-7; TRBD2 agrees at 11 bases. Germline V gene sequence: CDR1 LGHNA, CDR2 YSLEER. The CDR3 contains 15 residues. Germline trimming cut 1 base from V and 4 bases from J; bases unmatched to any gene: 3. The CDR3 is CASSQGTSGPYEQYF. The CDR3, as DNA: TGCGCCAGCAGCCAAGGGACTAGCGGGCCTTACGAGCAGTACTTC.

The chain employs TRBV6-1 and TRBJ1-2; 8 nucleotides align to TRBD1. The CDR3 has 12 residues. The germline gives CDR1 MNHNS, CDR2 SASEGT. Losses at the gene ends were 8 bases for V and 4 bases for J; bases not matched to a gene: 3. This CDR3 is CASRQGSYGYTF. CDR3 nucleotides: TGTGCCAGCCGACAGGGGTCCTATGGCTACACCTTC.

This chain connects TRBV4-3 to TRBJ1-2; D unclear. The CDR3 covers 15 residues. Germline V CDR1 and CDR2: LGHNA, YSLEER. Trimming removed 0 bases at V and 6 bases at J, with 14 bases between. CDR3 DNA sequence: TGCGCCAGCAGCCAAGAGCGAGGCTCCGTGGATGGCTACACCTTC. It yields the protein CASSQERGSVDGYTF.